This T cell receptor (beta chain) was recorded in a study of blood T cell repertoires in COVID-19. Looking at the study overall: Acute-phase and convalescent COVID-19 samples originated in the United States, Italy and Spain. Nucleic acid was either cDNA or gDNA, and it came from T cells, B-cell-depleted T cells, or PBMCs.

Original methodology: Reference gene primer amplification in the assay estimated nucleated cell counts. Generated by immunoSEQ multiplex PCR, the TCRdb table keeps only in-frame clones and is missing some. V and J calls and clone size are as listed in that table; D and trimming were resolved from the DNA. This sample has about 100,000 clones, with roughly 85% found just once. The sample holds one count of this clone. The CDR3 loop spans 13 amino acids. Germline V gives CDR1 SGHTS, CDR2 YDEGEE. Trimming took off 5 bases at V and 4 bases at J, with 10 bases between the two ends. This sequence joins TRBV5-8 and TRBJ1-5; no firm D call. The sequenced sample was peripheral blood. This receptor was identified in an older woman with acute or convalescent COVID-19. The CDR3 protein is CASRTAGNQPQHF. The CDR3 DNA is TGTGCCAGCAGAACGGCAGGTAATCAGCCCCAGCATTTT.